Only one count was recorded for the clone carrying this T cell receptor beta chain. The data stem from a study of blood T cell repertoires in COVID-19. The protocol was immunoSEQ multiplex PCR, while the TCRdb copy is restricted to in-frame clones and leaves out a portion. The data show approximately 350,000 clones, about 90% seen once. The sample was peripheral blood. This clonotype originated in a middle-aged man with acute or convalescent COVID-19.

The CDR3 DNA reads TGTGCCAGCAGCCCCTCTGAGGGATTTGGCGCTGAAGCTTTCTTT. Translated: CASSPSEGFGAEAFF. The chain carries TRBV7-2 and TRBJ1-1, with D unclear. V gave up 5 bases and J gave up 6 bases, with 19 bases separating them. Germline-derived CDR1 and CDR2 are SGHTA and FQGNSA. The CDR3 has 15 residues.